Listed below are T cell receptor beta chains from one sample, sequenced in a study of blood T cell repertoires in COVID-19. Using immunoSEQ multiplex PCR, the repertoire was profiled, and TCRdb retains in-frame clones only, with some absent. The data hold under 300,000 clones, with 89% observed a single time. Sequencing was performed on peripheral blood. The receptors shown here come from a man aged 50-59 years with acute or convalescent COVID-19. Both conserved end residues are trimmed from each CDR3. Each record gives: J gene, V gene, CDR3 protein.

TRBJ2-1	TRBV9	ASRGQSTFNEQF
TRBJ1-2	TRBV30	AWSARGYGYT
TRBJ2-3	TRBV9	ASSVGPSGGADTQY
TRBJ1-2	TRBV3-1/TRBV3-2	ASSHGTVYGYT
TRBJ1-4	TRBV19	ASRFRNEKLF
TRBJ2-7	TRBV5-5	ASSSPGQGTYEQY
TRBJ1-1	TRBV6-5	ATAGGFGNTEAF
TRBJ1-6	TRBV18	ASSLTGKASSPLH
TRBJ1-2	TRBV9	ASSVADRDYGYT
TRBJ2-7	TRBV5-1	ASSFESSYEQY
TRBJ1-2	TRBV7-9	ASSLGRMFYGYT
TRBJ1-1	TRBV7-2	ATGELKAAF